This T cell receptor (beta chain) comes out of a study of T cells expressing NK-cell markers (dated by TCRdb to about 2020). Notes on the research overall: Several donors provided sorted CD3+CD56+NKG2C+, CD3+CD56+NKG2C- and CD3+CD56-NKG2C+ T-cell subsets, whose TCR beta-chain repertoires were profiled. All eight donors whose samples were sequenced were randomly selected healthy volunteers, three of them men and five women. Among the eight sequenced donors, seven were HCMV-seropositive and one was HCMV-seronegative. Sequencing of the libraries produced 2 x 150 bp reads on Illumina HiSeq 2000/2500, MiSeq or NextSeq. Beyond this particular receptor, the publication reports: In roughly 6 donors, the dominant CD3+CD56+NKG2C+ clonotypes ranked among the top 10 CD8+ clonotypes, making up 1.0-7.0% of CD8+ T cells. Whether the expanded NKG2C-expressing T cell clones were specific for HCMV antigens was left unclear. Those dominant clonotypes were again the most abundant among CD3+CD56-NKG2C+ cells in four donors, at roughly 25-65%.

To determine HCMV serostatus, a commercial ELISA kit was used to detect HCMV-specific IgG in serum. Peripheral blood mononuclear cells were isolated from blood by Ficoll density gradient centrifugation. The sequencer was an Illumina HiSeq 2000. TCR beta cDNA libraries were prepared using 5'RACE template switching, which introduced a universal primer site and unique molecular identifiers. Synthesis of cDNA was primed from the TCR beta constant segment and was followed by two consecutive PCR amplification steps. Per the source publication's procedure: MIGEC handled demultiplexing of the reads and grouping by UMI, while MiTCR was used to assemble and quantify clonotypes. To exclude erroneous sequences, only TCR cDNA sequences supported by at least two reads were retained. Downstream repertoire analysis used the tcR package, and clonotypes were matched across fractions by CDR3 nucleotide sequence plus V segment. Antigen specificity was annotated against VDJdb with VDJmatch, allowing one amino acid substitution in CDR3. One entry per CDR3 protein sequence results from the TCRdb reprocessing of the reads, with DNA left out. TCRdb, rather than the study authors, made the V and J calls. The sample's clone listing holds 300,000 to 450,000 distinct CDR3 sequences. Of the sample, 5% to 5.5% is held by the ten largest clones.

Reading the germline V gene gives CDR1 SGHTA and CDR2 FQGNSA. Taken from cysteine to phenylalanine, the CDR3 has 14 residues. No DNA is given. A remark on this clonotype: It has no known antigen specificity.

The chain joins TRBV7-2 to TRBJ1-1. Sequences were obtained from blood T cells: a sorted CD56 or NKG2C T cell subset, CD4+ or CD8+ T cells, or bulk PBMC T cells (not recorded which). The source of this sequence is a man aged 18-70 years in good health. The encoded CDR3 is CASSLLLRATEAFF.